The 9 T cell receptor beta chains in this list originate from one sample, sequenced in a study of T cells in Graves' hyperthyroidism and ophthalmopathy. RNA transcripts were the template for amplifying TCR beta CDR3 regions. The TCR CDR3 first-round RT-PCR relied on the HTBI primer set. TCRdb reprocessed the multiplex PCR reads via MiXCR and lists one record per CDR3 protein. The profile shows 700,000 to 850,000 distinct CDR3 sequences, roughly 32% of them singletons. Material: blood. These receptors came from a woman between 40 and 55 years old with Graves' hyperthyroidism.

This clonotype was seen many times. The rearrangement links TRBV15 to TRBJ1-2, with D uncertain. This CDR3 region has 13 residues. Trimming stripped 0 bases from V and 4 bases from J, with 6 bases between. CDR1 is LNHNV, CDR2 YYDKDF, per germline (reference sequence). The CDR3 nucleotides are TGTGCCACCAGCAGAGATGGGAGCTATGGCTACACCTTC. Protein product: CATSRDGSYGYTF.

In its sample, this clonotype was seen a few times. V gene TRBV6-6 combines with J gene TRBJ1-2; TRBD1 aligns across 9 bases. V lost 4 bases, J lost 5 bases, and 17 bases stayed unmatched. The CDR3 contains 18 residues. Germline CDR1 MNHNY, CDR2 SVGAGI (reference sequence). As DNA, the CDR3 is TGTGCCAGCAGTTTAAACCCTGGAACAGGGGGCGCTGGATATGGCTACACCTTC. It translates to CASSLNPGTGGAGYGYTF.

CDR3 loop: CASINLSGRPYF. The CDR3, as DNA: TGTGCCAGCATCAACCTGAGCGGCCGCCCCTACTTC. The rearrangement joins TRBV2 to TRBJ2-7; D possibly corresponds to TRBD2 (5 bases). The CDR3 loop spans 12 amino acids. The V and J ends lost 7 bases and 13 bases respectively, with 20 bases between them. Germline CDR1 is SNHLY and CDR2 is FYNNEI.

Details on this clonotype: A read error is possible here, since a much larger clone lies one base away. The chain has TRBV7-9 and TRBJ2-7; D perhaps matches TRBD1 (6 bases). Germline V CDR1 and CDR2: SEHNR, FQNEAQ (reference sequence). CDR3 length: 13 amino acids. The CDR3 is CARSPGTPREQYF. DNA of the CDR3: TGTGCCCGCAGCCCCGGGACACCGCGGGAGCAGTACTTC.

Only a few counts were recorded for this clonotype. The genes are TRBV7-2 and TRBJ2-7, with 16 bases identical to TRBD2. Germline-derived CDR1 and CDR2 are SGHTA and FQGNSA. The CDR3 totals 19 residues. With V trimmed by 2 bases and J by 3 bases, 10 bases remained unmatched. The CDR3 loop reads CASSLRRGLAGGLLYEQYF. The CDR3 DNA follows: TGTGCCAGCAGCTTAAGACGGGGACTAGCGGGAGGGCTACTCTACGAGCAGTACTTC.

V usage is TRBV5-6 and J usage is TRBJ1-2, with a weak D call TRBD1 (5 bases). Germline CDR1 SGHDT, CDR2 YYEEEE. V lost 2 bases, J lost 7 bases, and 12 bases lay in between. The CDR3 spans 13 residues. CDR3 in amino acids: CASSLGGATGYTF. The CDR3 DNA follows: TGTGCCAGCAGCTTAGGAGGGGCCACTGGCTACACCTTC.

This clonotype was seen repeatedly, ten times or more. The chain is built from TRBV6-5 and TRBJ1-2; weak D call: TRBD1 (6 bases). The CDR3 loop spans 12 amino acids. CDR1 and CDR2 (germline): MNHEY, SVGAGI. Trimming pared 5 bases from V and 6 bases from J, leaving 10 bases between. The CDR3 sequence is CASSATGNGYTF. As DNA, the CDR3 is TGTGCCAGCAGTGCCACAGGGAATGGCTACACCTTC.

This clonotype occurred many times. The gene calls are TRBV2 and TRBJ1-5; D not certain. The germline V gene encodes CDR1 SNHLY and CDR2 FYNNEI. This CDR3 is built from 14 residues. Trimming shortened V by 6 bases and J by 6 bases, and 15 bases separated the two germline ends. For the CDR3, the DNA is TGTGCCAGCAGGAGAGACGGGCTCGGTCAGCCCCAGCATTTT. This gives the protein CASRRDGLGQPQHF.

V is TRBV6-5 and J is TRBJ1-3; no reliable D call. V lost 2 bases and J 1 base, leaving 9 bases between the germline ends. Germline V lookup: CDR1 MNHEY, CDR2 SVGAGI. CDR3 size: 15 residues. The CDR3 loop is CASSYRETSGNTIYF. The DNA for the CDR3 is TGTGCCAGCAGTTACCGGGAAACATCTGGAAACACCATATATTTT.